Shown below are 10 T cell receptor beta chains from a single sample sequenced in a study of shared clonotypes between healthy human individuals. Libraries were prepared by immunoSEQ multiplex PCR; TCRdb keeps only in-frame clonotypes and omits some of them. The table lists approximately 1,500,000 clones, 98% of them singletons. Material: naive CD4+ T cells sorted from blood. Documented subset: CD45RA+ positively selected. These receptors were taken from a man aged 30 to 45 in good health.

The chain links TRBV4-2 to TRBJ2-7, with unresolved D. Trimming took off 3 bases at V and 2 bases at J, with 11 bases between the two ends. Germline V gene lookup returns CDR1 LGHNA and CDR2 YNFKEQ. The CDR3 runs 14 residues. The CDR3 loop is CASSQDRTTYEQYF. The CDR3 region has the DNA TGTGCCAGCAGCCAGGATAGGACCACCTACGAGCAGTACTTC.

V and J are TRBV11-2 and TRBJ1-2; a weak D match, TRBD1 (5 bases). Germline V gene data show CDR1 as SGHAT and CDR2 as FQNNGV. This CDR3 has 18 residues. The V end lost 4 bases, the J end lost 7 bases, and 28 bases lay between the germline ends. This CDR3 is CASSSTFGGSGRYIGYTF. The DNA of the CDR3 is TGTGCCAGCAGCTCGACATTCGGGGGTTCAGGGAGATATATTGGCTACACCTTC. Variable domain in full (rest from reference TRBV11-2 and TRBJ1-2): EAGVAQSPRYKIIEKRQSVAFWCNPISGHATLYWYQQILGQGPKLLIQFQNNGVVDDSQLPKDRFSAERLKGVDSTLKIQPAKLEDSAVYLCASSSTFGGSGRYIGYTFGSGTRLTVV.

The CDR3 loop is CASSESKGLASPYEQYF. In DNA form, the CDR3 reads TGCGCCAGCAGTGAGTCGAAGGGGCTAGCGAGCCCCTACGAGCAGTACTTC. V is TRBV10-1 and J is TRBJ2-7; possibly TRBD2 for D (6 bases). Germline loops: CDR1 WNHNN, CDR2 SYGVQD (reference sequence). Trimming pared 0 bases from V and 2 bases from J, leaving 17 bases between. The CDR3 length is 17 residues.

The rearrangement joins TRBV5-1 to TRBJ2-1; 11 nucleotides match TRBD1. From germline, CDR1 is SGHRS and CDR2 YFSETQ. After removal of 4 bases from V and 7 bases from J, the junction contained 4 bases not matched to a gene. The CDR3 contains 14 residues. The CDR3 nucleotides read TGCGCCAGCAGCGAAGGGACAGGGGGAAATGAGCAGTTCTTC. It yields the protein CASSEGTGGNEQFF. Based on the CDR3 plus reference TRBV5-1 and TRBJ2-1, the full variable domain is KAGVTQTPRYLIKTRGQQVTLSCSPISGHRSVSWYQQTPGQGLQFLFEYFSETQRNKGNFPGRFSGRQFSNSRSEMNVSTLELGDSALYLCASSEGTGGNEQFFGPGTRLTVL.

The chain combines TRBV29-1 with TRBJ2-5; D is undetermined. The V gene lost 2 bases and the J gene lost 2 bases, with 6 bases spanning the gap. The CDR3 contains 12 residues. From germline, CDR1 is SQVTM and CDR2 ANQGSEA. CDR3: CSVERGQETQYF. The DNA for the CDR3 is TGCAGCGTTGAAAGAGGACAAGAGACCCAGTACTTC.

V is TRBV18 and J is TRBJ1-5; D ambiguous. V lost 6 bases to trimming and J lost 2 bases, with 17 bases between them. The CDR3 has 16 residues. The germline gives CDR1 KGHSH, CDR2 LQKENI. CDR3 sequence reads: CASSLQVSMGNQPQHF. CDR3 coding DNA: TGTGCCAGCTCTCTGCAGGTCTCCATGGGCAATCAGCCCCAGCATTTT.

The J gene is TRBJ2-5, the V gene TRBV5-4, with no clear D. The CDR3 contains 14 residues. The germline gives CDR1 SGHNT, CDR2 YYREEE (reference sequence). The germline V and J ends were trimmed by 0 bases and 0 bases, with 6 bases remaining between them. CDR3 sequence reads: CASSLVGNQETQYF. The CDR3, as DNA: TGTGCCAGCAGCTTGGTGGGGAACCAAGAGACCCAGTACTTC.

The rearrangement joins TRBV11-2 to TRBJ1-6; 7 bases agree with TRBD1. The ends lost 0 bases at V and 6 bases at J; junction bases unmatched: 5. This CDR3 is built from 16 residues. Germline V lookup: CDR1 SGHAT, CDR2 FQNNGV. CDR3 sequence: CASSLEGGQLNSPLHF. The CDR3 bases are TGTGCCAGCAGCTTAGAAGGGGGACAGCTTAATTCACCCCTCCACTTT.

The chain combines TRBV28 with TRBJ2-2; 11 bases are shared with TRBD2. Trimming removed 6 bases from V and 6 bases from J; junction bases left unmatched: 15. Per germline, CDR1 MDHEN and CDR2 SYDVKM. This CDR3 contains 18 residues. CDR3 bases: TGTGCCAGCAGCGTCGTTTCGGGACTAGCGGCCCTTGCCGGGGAGCTGTTTTTT. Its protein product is CASSVVSGLAALAGELFF. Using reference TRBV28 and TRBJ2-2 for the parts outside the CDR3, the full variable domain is DVKVTQSSRYLVKRTGEKVFLECVQDMDHENMFWYRQDPGLGLRLIYFSYDVKMKEKGDIPEGYSVSREKKERFSLILESASTNQTSMYLCASSVVSGLAALAGELFFGEGSRLTVL.

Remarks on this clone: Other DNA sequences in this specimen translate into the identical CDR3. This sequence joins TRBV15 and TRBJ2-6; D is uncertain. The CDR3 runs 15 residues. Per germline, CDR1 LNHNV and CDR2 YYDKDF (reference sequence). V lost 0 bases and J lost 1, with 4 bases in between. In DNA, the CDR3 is TGTGCCACCAGCAGAGATCCGTCTGGGGCCAACGTCCTGACTTTC. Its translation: CATSRDPSGANVLTF.